This T cell receptor beta chain was sequenced in a study of cytotoxic CD8 clonotypes in ibrutinib-treated CLL. At the level of the study: The patients comprised approximately ten relapsed/refractory and more than 14 treatment-naive cases, some 18 IGHV unmutated. Median treatment time before response sampling was roughly twelve months, range 6 to 36. Study-wide points: Clonality at baseline surpassed age-matched healthy donors and tracked circulating CD8+ T-cell counts. There were few public clonotypes, and on treatment they contracted or stayed stable.

With respect to this clone: Antigen specificity is unknown.

This table comes from immunoSEQ multiplex PCR, and its TCRdb copy is limited to in-frame clones, with some not included. The sample includes about 300,000 clones, roughly four fifths of them seen just once. Trimming removed 6 bases from V and 2 bases from J, with 9 bases in between. The CDR3 totals 13 residues. Per the germline V gene, CDR1 is SGHTA and CDR2 is FQGNSA. The sequences come from PBMCs, collected at disease progression, from a patient treated with ibrutinib. The rearrangement uses TRBV7-2 and TRBJ2-3; D gene unclear. The TCR originated in a human donor with chronic lymphocytic leukemia. The CDR3 coding sequence is TGTGCCAGCAGTCCCAGGACCACAGATACGCAGTATTTT. This translates into CASSPRTTDTQYF.